The present entry profiles one TCR beta chain with its context. This clonotype was seen just once. The clone's antigen remains unknown. The germline gene is not matched at one end of the junction; a read error may be the cause. Six healthy women forming three monozygous twin pairs were used as donors. All three twin pairs had been raised together and were thought likely to have encountered the same vaccines and infectious agents. TCR cDNA libraries were prepared from RNA that had been isolated from peripheral blood mononuclear cells. This record belongs to a study of identical twins' blood T cells (dated by TCRdb to 2012 to 2014). About the full investigation: Roughly 50 million Illumina reads were obtained across some 12 libraries, comprising six alpha-chain and six beta-chain libraries. TCR alpha and beta chain repertoires of three pairs of monozygous twins were compared using next-generation sequencing to assess genetic influence on repertoire formation. General conclusions and limits of the study: Among the most abundant TCRbeta clonotypes, every donor shared more CDR3 sequences with her own twin than with unrelated donors. The study stated that the proposed role of the TCRalpha J segment in MHC recognition during thymic selection needs to be validated by independent studies. V gene usage was reported to be markedly more similar within twin pairs than between unrelated donors, even among non-selected out-of-frame TCRbeta clonotypes. Environmental influences could not be excluded as an explanation for twin similarity, since twins were reared together. The number of CDR3 clonotypes shared between two donors was mainly determined by the product of the cloneset sizes of the two donors, and no clear deviation from this trend was shown by twins.

The CDR3 sequence holds 12 residues, the cysteine and phenylalanine included. Only the CDR3 region is kept as DNA, spanning 36 bases read in frame from base 1. As encoded in the germline V gene, CDR1 is SGHAT while CDR2 is FQNNGV. Receptors were amplified or captured by 5' RACE. The sequencer listed for this sample is Illumina Genome Analyzer IIx. The RNA-based TCR cDNA libraries were made using a previously described protocol that was modified in several ways. To prevent cross-contamination, barcodes specific to each sample were added to both ends of every TCR cDNA library during cDNA synthesis and amplification. The study's own analysis went as follows. Between about 85,000 and nearly 550,000 clonotypes were identified per individual, with about 2.2 to 3.6 million CDR3-containing reads per library. Reads carrying improper barcode index combinations were removed, after which the MiTCR software was used to build a cloneset for each library. While assembling CDR3 clonotypes, MiTCR corrected PCR and sequencing errors and either filtered or rescued low-quality reads. Artificial out-of-frame clonotypes were removed by being mapped to in-frame sequences, with one indel in the CDR3 allowed. Similarity in V and J gene usage between donors was calculated as the Jensen-Shannon divergence divided by the mean entropy. TCRdb handled the public reads itself, with Q25 trimming in fastp and clone calling in MiXCR, and kept productive beta chains. Each entry is one CDR3 protein sequence, shown with its most common DNA and genes. The V and J calls and clone size are TCRdb's, not the authors'. Present in this sample are fewer than 450,000 distinct CDR3 sequences, roughly 30% of which were seen just once. About 6% of the sample comes from the top ten.

Material: PBMCs. The sequence came from a woman aged 18-49 years in good health. The chain couples TRBV11-2 to TRBJ2-5; the D gene cannot be named for sure. The CDR3 reads CAGSLDRETQYF. The DNA sequence is TGTGCCGGCAGCTTAGATCGGGAGACCCAGTACTTC.